The present T cell receptor beta chain was sequenced within a study of CD8 T cells in Susac syndrome. Overall study context: Active disease was present in more than five of the sequenced Susac syndrome patients, and remission in 8 or 9. When blood was collected, patients with Susac syndrome were therapy-naive, were taking corticosteroids, or were receiving intravenous immunoglobulin alone.

TEMRA cells were FACS-enriched, while CD8+ and CD4+ T cells were negatively isolated. A quantity of about 0.5 to 1 ug RNA underwent reverse transcription using random hexamers. One entry per CDR3 protein results from TCRdb running MiXCR on the immunoSEQ multiplex PCR reads. Altogether some 190,000 distinct CDR3 sequences are present, about 94% being singletons, with the ten largest covering over 0.15%. Study results and caveats: Repertoires of Susac syndrome CD4+ T cells lacked clonal expansion.

For this clonotype: Its antigen is undetermined.

CDR1 and CDR2 from the germline V gene are SGHNT and YYREEE (reference sequence). This CDR3 comprises 14 residues. The J segment lost 5 bases and the V segment lost 4 bases, leaving 2 bases of the junction unmatched. The source of this sequence is a human donor with Susac syndrome. V and J are TRBV5-4 and TRBJ2-5; 13 bases map to TRBD2. The sample taken for sequencing was CD4+ T cells from PBMCs. CDR3 DNA sequence: TGTGCCAGCAGCCGGGGACTAGCGGGGGAGACCCAGTACTTC. Amino acid sequence: CASSRGLAGETQYF.